This TCR beta chain was obtained from a study of shared clonotypes between healthy human individuals. Study outcomes and limitations: Sampling covered nothing but blood. Tissue TCR repertoires likely differ from those found in blood.

Details on this clone: The antigen remains undetermined.

TCRdb's table, derived via immunoSEQ multiplex PCR, lists solely in-frame clones and lacks some. Altogether around 440,000 clones are present, about 74% being singletons, with the ten largest covering around 12%. Adult Caucasians living in Nashville, Tennessee made up all of the donors. The CDR3 totals 11 residues. V was clipped by 4 bases and J by 17 bases, with 14 bases between them. CDR1 is MDHEN, CDR2 SYDVKM, per germline. This sequence originates from a middle-aged woman in good health. Some clones in this sample may be carry-over from other donors' samples. The source material was PBMCs. The chain couples TRBV28 to TRBJ1-4; D ambiguous. Written as DNA, the CDR3 is TGTGCCAGCAGTTCCCCCGCCGTTGCCTTTTTT. Amino acid sequence: CASSSPAVAFF.